This is a list of T cell receptor beta chains from one sample in a study of blood T cells in healthy people across ages. TCRdb used MiXCR to reprocess the 5' RACE reads, holding one entry per CDR3 protein. The table lists 1.8 million or so distinct CDR3 sequences, about two fifths of them singletons, with roughly 23% in the top ten. Sequencing was carried out using blood. The receptors stem from a human donor in good health. Each CDR3 is given with its conserved first and last residue. D genes are given only for firm matches. Size is omitted from some rows. Given values are once, few, many or a class for expanded clones.

clone_size	d_call	v_call	j_call	cdr3_nt	cdr3_aa
.	TRBD1	TRBV6-2/TRBV6-3	TRBJ1-2	TGTGCCAGCAGTTACTCGGGACAGGGGGCCTACACCTTC	CASSYSGQGAYTF
.	TRBD1	TRBV29-1	TRBJ1-2	TGCAGCGTCACGAACCCGGACAGGCTTTCTGGCTACACCTTC	CSVTNPDRLSGYTF
.	.	TRBV7-2	TRBJ1-6	TGTGCCAGCAGCTTCACTGGGATCCTTTATAATTCACCCCTCCACTTT	CASSFTGILYNSPLHF
.	.	TRBV7-3	TRBJ2-1	TGTGCCAGCAGCTTAAATGGGAATGGGCAGTTCTTC	CASSLNGNGQFF
.	TRBD1	TRBV20-1	TRBJ1-2	TGCAGTGCTAGAGACCAGAAGGGACAGCCTATAACTGATGGCTACACCTTC	CSARDQKGQPITDGYTF
.	.	TRBV29-1	TRBJ2-1	TGCAGCGTTGATCTCGTTAGATATGAGCAGTTCTTC	CSVDLVRYEQFF
.	TRBD1	TRBV5-1	TRBJ1-2	TGCGCCAGCAGCTTAGTCCCGGGACAGGGTGATGGCTACACCTTC	CASSLVPGQGDGYTF
.	TRBD1	TRBV25-1	TRBJ2-7	TGTGCCAGCAGTGCCGGGGACGCAGGGGGTAATGAGCAGTACTTC	CASSAGDAGGNEQYF
many	TRBD1	TRBV6-4	TRBJ2-3	TGTGCCAGCAGTTCTACCGGGACAGGGGGAGGGGATACGCAGTATTTT	CASSSTGTGGGDTQYF
few	.	TRBV4-3	TRBJ2-7	TGCGCCAGCAGCCAAGATGCGGGACAGAGCCTCTCCTACGGGCAGTACTTC	CASSQDAGQSLSYGQYF
.	TRBD2	TRBV6-6	TRBJ2-1	TGTGCCAGCCAGTTACTAGGACTAGTCAATGAGCAGTTCTTC	CASQLLGLVNEQFF
.	.	TRBV7-9	TRBJ1-2	TGTGCCAGCCGGCAGGGCCCCTATGGCTACACCTTC	CASRQGPYGYTF
.	.	TRBV7-2	TRBJ1-1	TGTGCCAGCAGCTTAGCCCCCGTGTCCACGCTCAAATTT	CASSLAPVSTLKF
few	TRBD2	TRBV10-3	TRBJ2-3	TGTGCCATATTCCGGGGGGATCCTGCCACAGATACGCAGTATTTT	CAIFRGDPATDTQYF
few	.	TRBV29-1	TRBJ1-1	TGCAGCGTTGAAGCGCGGGATAACACTGAAGCTTTCTTT	CSVEARDNTEAFF
.	.	TRBV7-2	TRBJ1-3	TGTGCCAGCAGCTTAGAAGGGTATAACGGAAACACCATATATTTT	CASSLEGYNGNTIYF
.	TRBD1	TRBV4-3	TRBJ1-2	TGCGCCAGCAGCCAAGATCATCCAGGGGGCCACTACGGCTACACCTTC	CASSQDHPGGHYGYTF
.	.	TRBV4-1	TRBJ2-4	TGCGCCAGCAGCCCCGAAGAGGTAGGGATAGCCAAAAACATTCAGTACTTC	CASSPEEVGIAKNIQYF
.	.	TRBV12-3/TRBV12-4	TRBJ2-7	TGTGCCAGCAGTTCACTTTGCATGACCGGCGCCTACGAGCAGTACTTC	CASSSLCMTGAYEQYF
.	TRBD2	TRBV7-2	TRBJ2-1	TGTGCCAGCAGCATGGGACTAGGCTCCTACAATGAGCAGTTCTTC	CASSMGLGSYNEQFF
few	.	TRBV7-8	TRBJ2-5	TGTGCCAGCAGCCCCCCCTTACAGGGACGGCGGACCCAGTACTTC	CASSPPLQGRRTQYF
few	.	TRBV11-1	TRBJ2-1	TGTGCCAGCAGCTCCCGAACAGTTTACAATGGGCAGTTCTTC	CASSSRTVYNGQFF
.	.	TRBV6-5	TRBJ1-1	TGTGCCAGCAGTTACTCGATAGGGACGGGGGCTGAAGCTTTCTTT	CASSYSIGTGAEAFF
.	TRBD2	TRBV4-1	TRBJ2-1	TGCGCCAGCAGCCCACTAGCGAGGCCAGACAATGAGCAGTTCTTC	CASSPLARPDNEQFF
few	.	TRBV5-8	TRBJ2-1	TGTGCCAGCAGCTTGGTTGGGTTGAGATACAATGAGCAGTTCTTC	CASSLVGLRYNEQFF
few	.	TRBV20-1	TRBJ2-4	TGCAGCGCACCTATCCTAGCCAAAAACATTCAGTACTTC	CSAPILAKNIQYF
.	.	TRBV29-1	TRBJ2-5	TGCAGCGTTAGGCCTGGGGAGACCCAGTACTTC	CSVRPGETQYF
few	.	TRBV7-7	TRBJ1-2	TGTGCTAGCAGTTCACCGGGTCATTCCTATGGCTACACCTTC	CASSSPGHSYGYTF
.	.	TRBV15	TRBJ1-3	TGTGCCACCAGCAGGGATAAGGGGGCTGGAAACACCATATATTTT	CATSRDKGAGNTIYF
.	.	TRBV19	TRBJ1-2	TGTGCCAGTAGTCGGGGTGAGGGGCTGAGCGGCTACACCTTC	CASSRGEGLSGYTF
once	.	TRBV2	TRBJ2-5	TGTGCCAGCAGTGTGGCACTCCTCCAAGAGACCCAGTACTTC	CASSVALLQETQYF
.	TRBD2	TRBV9	TRBJ2-1	TGTGCCAGCGACTCTAGCGGGGGTAGCAATGAGCAGTTCTTC	CASDSSGGSNEQFF
.	.	TRBV7-9	TRBJ1-2	TGTGCCAGCAGCTGCGGCGGCTACACCTTC	CASSCGGYTF
.	TRBD2	TRBV6-4	TRBJ2-3	TGTGCCAGCAGTGTCTCGACTAGCGGCACAGATACGCAGTATTTT	CASSVSTSGTDTQYF
.	.	TRBV7-9	TRBJ2-6	TGTGCCAGCAGCCTTGGCGGGACACGTCACTCTGGGGCCAACGTCCTGACTTTC	CASSLGGTRHSGANVLTF
.	.	TRBV20-1	TRBJ1-3	TGCAGTGCTAGAGGGGGCGGAAACACCATATATTTT	CSARGGGNTIYF
few	.	TRBV20-1	TRBJ2-1	TGCAGTGCTAGTAGGGGGATCGTCTCCTACAATGAGCAGTTCTTC	CSASRGIVSYNEQFF
.	TRBD2	TRBV27	TRBJ2-7	TGTGCCAGCAGTTTATCACGGGGAGGGTTCGCCGAGCAGTACTTC	CASSLSRGGFAEQYF
many	.	TRBV20-1	TRBJ1-2	TGCAGTGCTATCAGGGATCCTAACTATGGCTACACCTTC	CSAIRDPNYGYTF
.	.	TRBV6-2/TRBV6-3	TRBJ2-5	TGTGCCAGCCACTCGGGCAGGGGAGGGGAGACCCAGTACTTC	CASHSGRGGETQYF
once	.	TRBV4-3	TRBJ1-4	TGCGCCAGCAGCCTCGGAACTGGACGGCACGATGAAAAACTGTTTTTT	CASSLGTGRHDEKLFF
.	TRBD1	TRBV12-3/TRBV12-4	TRBJ1-3	TGTGCCAGCAGTCCTCTAGCCGGGACAGGCTCTGGAAACACCATATATTTT	CASSPLAGTGSGNTIYF
.	.	TRBV28	TRBJ2-1	TGTGCCAGCACTTCCTCGAGAATTGCCTACAATGAGCAGTTCTTC	CASTSSRIAYNEQFF
.	TRBD1	TRBV20-1	TRBJ2-5	TGCAGTGCTAGTATTGTGAGGGGGCAGGAGACCCAGTACTTC	CSASIVRGQETQYF
.	TRBD1	TRBV24-1	TRBJ1-2	TGTGCCACCAGTGAGCAAGGACAGGGCGAAAGGACTGACTATGGCTACACCTTC	CATSEQGQGERTDYGYTF